This T cell receptor (beta chain) was captured by sequencing in a study of shared clonotypes between healthy human individuals. Overall study results and limits: Across four donors, naive CD4 shared roughly 5%, naive CD8 3% to 3.5%, memory CD4 2% to 2.5%, memory CD8 0.4% to 0.5%.

Trimming pared 0 bases from V and 3 bases from J, leaving 8 bases between. This CDR3 region has 13 residues. Germline V gene lookup returns CDR1 GTSNPN and CDR2 SVGIG (reference sequence). Concerning this clone itself: Its antigen is undetermined.

Libraries were prepared by immunoSEQ multiplex PCR; TCRdb keeps only in-frame clonotypes and omits some of them. This table holds 2 million to 3 million clones, over 85% found once. Within Nashville, Tennessee resided all donors, each a Caucasian adult. Sequenced: naive CD4+ T cells sorted from blood. Subset given: CD45RA+ positively selected. The sequence derives from a man aged 18-30 years in good health. The rearrangement links TRBV30 to TRBJ1-2; D gene ambiguous. Here the CDR3 reads CAWSVLQDYGYTF. The DNA of the CDR3 is TGTGCCTGGAGTGTACTCCAGGACTATGGCTACACCTTC.